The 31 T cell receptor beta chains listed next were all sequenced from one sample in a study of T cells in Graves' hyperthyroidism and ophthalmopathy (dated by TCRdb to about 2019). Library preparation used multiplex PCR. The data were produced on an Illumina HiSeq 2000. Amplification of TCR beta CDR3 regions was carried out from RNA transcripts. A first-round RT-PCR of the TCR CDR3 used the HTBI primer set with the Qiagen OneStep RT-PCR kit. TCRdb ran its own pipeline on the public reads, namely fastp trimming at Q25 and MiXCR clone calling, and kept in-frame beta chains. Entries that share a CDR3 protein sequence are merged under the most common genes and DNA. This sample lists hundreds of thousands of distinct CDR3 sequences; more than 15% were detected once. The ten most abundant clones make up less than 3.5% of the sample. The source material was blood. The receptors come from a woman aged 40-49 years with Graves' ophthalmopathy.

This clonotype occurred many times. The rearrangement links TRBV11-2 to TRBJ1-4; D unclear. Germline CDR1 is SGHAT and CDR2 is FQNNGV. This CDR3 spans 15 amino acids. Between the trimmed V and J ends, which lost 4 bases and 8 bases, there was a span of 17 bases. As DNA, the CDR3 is TGTGCCAGCAGCTATGCCGTGGGCAGGAGGGAAAAACTGTTTTTT. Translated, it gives CASSYAVGRREKLFF. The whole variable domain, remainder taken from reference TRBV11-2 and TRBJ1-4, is EAGVAQSPRYKIIEKRQSVAFWCNPISGHATLYWYQQILGQGPKLLIQFQNNGVVDDSQLPKDRFSAERLKGVDSTLKIQPAKLEDSAVYLCASSYAVGRREKLFFGSGTQLSVL.

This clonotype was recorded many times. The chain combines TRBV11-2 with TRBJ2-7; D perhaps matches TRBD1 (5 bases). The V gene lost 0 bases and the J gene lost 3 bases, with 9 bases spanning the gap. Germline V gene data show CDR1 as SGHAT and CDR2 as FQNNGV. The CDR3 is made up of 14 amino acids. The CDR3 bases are TGTGCCAGCAGCTTAGAGGTAGGGGACTACGAGCAGTACTTC. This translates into CASSLEVGDYEQYF.

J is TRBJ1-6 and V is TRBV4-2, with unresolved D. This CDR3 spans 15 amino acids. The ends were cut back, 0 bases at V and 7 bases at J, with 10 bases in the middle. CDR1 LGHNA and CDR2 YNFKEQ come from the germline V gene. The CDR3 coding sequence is TGTGCCAGCAGCCAAGATAGGCAGGTGAATTCACCCCTCCACTTT. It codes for CASSQDRQVNSPLHF.

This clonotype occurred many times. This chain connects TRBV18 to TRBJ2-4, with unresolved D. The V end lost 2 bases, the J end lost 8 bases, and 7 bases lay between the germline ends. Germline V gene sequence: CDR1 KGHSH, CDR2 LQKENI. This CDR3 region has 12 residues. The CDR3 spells CASSPGLDIQYF. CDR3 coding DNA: TGTGCCAGCTCACCAGGGTTAGACATTCAGTACTTC. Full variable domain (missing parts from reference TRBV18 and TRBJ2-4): NAGVMQNPRHLVRRRGQEARLRCSPMKGHSHVYWYRQLPEEGLKFMVYLQKENIIDESGMPKERFSAEFPKEGPSILRIQQVVRGDSAAYFCASSPGLDIQYFGAGTRLSVL.

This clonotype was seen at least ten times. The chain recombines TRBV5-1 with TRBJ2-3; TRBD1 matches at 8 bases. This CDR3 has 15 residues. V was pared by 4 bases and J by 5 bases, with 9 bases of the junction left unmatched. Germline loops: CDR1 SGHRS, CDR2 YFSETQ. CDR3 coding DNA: TGCGCCAGCAGCCACTCGGACAGGGAAGAAGATACGCAGTATTTT. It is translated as CASSHSDREEDTQYF.

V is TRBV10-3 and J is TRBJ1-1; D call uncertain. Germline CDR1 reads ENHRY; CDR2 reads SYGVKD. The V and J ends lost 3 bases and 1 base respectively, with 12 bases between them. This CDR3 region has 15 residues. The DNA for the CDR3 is TGTGCCATCAGTGACCAGAAATGGGGGAACACTGAAGCTTTCTTT. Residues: CAISDQKWGNTEAFF.

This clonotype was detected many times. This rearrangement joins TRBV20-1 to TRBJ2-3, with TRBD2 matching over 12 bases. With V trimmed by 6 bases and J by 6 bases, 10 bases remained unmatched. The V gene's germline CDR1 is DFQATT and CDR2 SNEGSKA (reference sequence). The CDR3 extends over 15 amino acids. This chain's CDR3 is CSAYRRTSGEDTQYF. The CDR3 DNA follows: TGCAGTGCATACCGGCGGACTAGCGGGGAGGATACGCAGTATTTT.

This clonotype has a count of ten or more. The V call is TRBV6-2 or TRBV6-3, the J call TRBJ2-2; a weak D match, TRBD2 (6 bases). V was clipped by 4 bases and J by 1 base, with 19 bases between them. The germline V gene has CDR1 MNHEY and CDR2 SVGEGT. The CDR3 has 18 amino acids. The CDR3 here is CASSSIVRAGRNTGELFF. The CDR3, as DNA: TGTGCCAGCAGTTCCATCGTACGGGCGGGGAGGAACACCGGGGAGCTGTTTTTT.

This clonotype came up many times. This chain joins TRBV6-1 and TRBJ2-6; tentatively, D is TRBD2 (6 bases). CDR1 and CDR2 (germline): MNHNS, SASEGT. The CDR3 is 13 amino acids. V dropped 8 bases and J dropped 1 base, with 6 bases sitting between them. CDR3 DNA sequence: TGTGCCAGCCGGGAGTCTGGGGCCAACGTCCTGACTTTC. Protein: CASRESGANVLTF.

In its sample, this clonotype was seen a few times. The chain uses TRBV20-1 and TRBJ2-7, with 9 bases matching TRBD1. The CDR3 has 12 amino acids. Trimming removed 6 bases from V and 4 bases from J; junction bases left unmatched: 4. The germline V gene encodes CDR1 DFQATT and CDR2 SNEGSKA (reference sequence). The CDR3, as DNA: TGCAGTGCGGAGGACAGGGGTTACGAGCAGTACTTC. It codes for CSAEDRGYEQYF.

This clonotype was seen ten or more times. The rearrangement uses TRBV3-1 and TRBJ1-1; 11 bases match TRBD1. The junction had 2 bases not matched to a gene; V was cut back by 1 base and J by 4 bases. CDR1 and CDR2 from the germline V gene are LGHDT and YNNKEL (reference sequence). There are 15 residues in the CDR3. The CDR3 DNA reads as TGTGCCAGCAGCCAAGCCGGGACAGGGGGCACTGAAGCTTTCTTT. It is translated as CASSQAGTGGTEAFF.

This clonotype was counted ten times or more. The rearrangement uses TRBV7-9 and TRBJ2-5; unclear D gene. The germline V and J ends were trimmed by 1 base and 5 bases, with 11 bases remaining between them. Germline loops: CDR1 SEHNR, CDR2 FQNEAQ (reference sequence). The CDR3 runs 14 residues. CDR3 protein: CASSLGSVVETQYF. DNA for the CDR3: TGTGCCAGCAGCTTAGGGTCAGTTGTGGAGACCCAGTACTTC.

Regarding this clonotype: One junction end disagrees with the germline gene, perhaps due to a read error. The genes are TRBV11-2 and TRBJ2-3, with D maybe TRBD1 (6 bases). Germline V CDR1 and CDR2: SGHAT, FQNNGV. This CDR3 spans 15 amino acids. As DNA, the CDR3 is TGTGCCAGCAGCTTAGTTCAGGGGAGCACAGATACGCAGTGTTTT. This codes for CASSLVQGSTDTQCF.

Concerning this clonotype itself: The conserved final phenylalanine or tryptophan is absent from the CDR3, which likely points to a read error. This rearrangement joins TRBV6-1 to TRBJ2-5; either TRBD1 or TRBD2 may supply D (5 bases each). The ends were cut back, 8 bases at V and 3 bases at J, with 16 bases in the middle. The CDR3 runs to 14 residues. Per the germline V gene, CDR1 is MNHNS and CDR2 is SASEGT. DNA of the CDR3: TGTGCCAGCTTCCAAGAGGGGTTTGAAGAGACCCAGTACCTC. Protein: CASFQEGFEETQYL.

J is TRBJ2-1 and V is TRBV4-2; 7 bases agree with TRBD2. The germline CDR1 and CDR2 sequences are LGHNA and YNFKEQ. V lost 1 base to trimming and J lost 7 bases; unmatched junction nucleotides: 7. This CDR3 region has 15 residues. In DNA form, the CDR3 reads TGTGCCAGCAGCCAAGGTATTCAGCGGGGAAATGAGCAGTTCTTC. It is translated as CASSQGIQRGNEQFF.

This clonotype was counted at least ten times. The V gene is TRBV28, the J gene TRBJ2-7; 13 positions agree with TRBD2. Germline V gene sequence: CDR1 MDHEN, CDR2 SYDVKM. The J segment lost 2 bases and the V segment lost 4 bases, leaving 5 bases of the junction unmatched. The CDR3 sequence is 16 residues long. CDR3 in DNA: TGTGCCAGCAGTTCACCGGGACTAGCGGGACCCTACGAGCAGTACTTC. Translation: CASSSPGLAGPYEQYF.

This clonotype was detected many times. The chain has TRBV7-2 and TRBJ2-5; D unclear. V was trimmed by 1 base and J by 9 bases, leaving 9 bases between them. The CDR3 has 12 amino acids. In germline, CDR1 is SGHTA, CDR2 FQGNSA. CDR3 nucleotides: TGTGCCAGCAGCTTAGGAATCGGGCCCCAGTACTTC. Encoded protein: CASSLGIGPQYF.

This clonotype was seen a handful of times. The CDR3 DNA sequence: TGTGCCAGTAGTAGAGGACAGCCCGGGGAGCTGTTTTTT. Translated: CASSRGQPGELFF. The chain links TRBV19 to TRBJ2-2; a weak D match, TRBD1 (6 bases). This CDR3 comprises 13 residues. V dropped 4 bases and J dropped 6 bases, with 9 bases sitting between them. Germline V gene sequence: CDR1 LNHDA, CDR2 SQIVND (reference sequence).

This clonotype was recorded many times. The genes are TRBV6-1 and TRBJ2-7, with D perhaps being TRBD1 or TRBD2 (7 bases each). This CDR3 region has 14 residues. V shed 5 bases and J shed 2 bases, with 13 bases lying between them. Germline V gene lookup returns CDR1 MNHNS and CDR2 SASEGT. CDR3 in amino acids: CASSQGGLPYEQYF. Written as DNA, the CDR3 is TGTGCCAGCAGTCAGGGGGGACTACCCTACGAGCAGTACTTC.

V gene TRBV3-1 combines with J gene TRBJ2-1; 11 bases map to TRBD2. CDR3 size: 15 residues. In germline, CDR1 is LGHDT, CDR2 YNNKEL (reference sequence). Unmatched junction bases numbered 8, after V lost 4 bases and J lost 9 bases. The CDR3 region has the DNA TGTGCCAGCAGCCCTCTTAGCGGGGGGGCCGTTGAGCAGTTCTTC. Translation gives CASSPLSGGAVEQFF.

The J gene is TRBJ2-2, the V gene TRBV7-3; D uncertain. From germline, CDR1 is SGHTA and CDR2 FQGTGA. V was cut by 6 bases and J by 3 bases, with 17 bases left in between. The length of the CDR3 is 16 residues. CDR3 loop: CASSSAGSFHTGELFF. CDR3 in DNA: TGTGCCAGCAGTTCCGCCGGTTCGTTCCACACCGGGGAGCTGTTTTTT.

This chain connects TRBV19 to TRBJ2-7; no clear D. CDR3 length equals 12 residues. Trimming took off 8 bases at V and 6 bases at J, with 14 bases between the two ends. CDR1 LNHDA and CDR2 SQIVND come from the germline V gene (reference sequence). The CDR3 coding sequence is TGTGCCAGTCGGAACGGCGCGGCCGAGCAGTACTTC. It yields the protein CASRNGAAEQYF.

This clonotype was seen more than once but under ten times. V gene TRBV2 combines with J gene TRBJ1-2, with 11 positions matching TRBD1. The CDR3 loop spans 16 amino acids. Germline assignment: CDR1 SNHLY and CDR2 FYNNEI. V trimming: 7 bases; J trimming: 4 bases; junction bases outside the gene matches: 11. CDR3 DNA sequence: TGTGCCAGCACTGGACAGGGGGCTTACGGACGCTATGGCTACACCTTC. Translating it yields CASTGQGAYGRYGYTF.

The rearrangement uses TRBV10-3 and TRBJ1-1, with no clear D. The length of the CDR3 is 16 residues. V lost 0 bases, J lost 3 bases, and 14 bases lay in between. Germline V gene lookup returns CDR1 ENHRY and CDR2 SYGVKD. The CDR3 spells CAISESKAEGDTEAFF. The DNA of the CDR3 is TGTGCCATCAGTGAGTCGAAGGCGGAGGGCGACACTGAAGCTTTCTTT.

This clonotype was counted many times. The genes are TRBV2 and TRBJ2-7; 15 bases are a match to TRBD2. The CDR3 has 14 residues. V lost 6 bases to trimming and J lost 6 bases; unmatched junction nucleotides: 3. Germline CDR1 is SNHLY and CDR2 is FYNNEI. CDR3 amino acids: CASSPGLAGGEQYF. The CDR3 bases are TGTGCCAGCAGCCCGGGACTAGCGGGAGGCGAGCAGTACTTC.

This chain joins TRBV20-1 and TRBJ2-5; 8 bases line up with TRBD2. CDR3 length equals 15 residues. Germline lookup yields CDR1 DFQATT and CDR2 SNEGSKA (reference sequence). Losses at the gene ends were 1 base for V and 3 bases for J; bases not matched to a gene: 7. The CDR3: CSARVAGGGEETQYF. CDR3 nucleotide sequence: TGCAGTGCTAGAGTCGCGGGAGGTGGAGAAGAGACCCAGTACTTC.

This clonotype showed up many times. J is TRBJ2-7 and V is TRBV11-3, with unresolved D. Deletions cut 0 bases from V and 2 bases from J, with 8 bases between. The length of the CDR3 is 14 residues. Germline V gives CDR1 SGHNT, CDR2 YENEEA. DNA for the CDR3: TGTGCCAGCAGCTTAGACGGCCAGGCCTACGAGCAGTACTTC. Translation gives CASSLDGQAYEQYF. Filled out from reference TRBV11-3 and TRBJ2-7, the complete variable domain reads EAGVVQSPRYKIIEKKQPVAFWCNPISGHNTLYWYLQNLGQGPELLIRYENEEAVDDSQLPKDRFSAERLKGVDSTLKIQPAELGDSAVYLCASSLDGQAYEQYFGPGTRLTVT.

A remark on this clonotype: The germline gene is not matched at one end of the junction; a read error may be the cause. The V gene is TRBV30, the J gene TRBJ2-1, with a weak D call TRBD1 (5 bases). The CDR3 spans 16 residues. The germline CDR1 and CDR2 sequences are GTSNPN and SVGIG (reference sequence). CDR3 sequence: CAWSSKQAWVNNKQFF. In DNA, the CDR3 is TGTGCCTGGAGCTCCAAACAGGCCTGGGTGAACAATAAGCAGTTCTTC.

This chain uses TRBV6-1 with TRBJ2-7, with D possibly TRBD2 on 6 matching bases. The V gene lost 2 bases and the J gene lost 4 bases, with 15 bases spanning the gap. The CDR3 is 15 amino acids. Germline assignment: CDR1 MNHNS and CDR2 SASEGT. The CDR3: CASSEYSGTQYEQYF. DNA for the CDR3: TGTGCCAGCAGTGAATACTCCGGGACTCAATACGAGCAGTACTTC.

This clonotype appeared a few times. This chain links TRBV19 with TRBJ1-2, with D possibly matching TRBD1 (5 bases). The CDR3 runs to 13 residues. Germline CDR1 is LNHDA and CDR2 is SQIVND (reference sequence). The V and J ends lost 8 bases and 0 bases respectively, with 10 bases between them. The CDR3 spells CASGSGTNYGYTF. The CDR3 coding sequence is TGTGCCAGTGGCTCAGGGACTAACTATGGCTACACCTTC.

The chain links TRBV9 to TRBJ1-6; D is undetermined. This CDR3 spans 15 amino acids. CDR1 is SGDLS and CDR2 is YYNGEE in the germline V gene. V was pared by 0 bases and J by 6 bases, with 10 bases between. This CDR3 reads CASSVGHVFNSPLHF. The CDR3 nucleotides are TGTGCCAGCAGCGTAGGTCACGTCTTTAATTCACCCCTCCACTTT.